The present T cell receptor (beta chain) was sequenced within a study of vaccination effects on CD4 cells after COVID-19. Antigen-specific CD4+ T cells were expanded (with viral peptide pools) by the ViraFEST assay ahead of sequencing. Isolating CD4+ T cells followed approximately nine days of culture. Participants got two doses of BNT162b2 or mRNA-1273 vaccine. Among the vaccine recipients, none had a prior SARS-CoV-2 infection, and nucleocapsid antibodies were negative. This clone was counted once. Its antigen is as yet unknown. Using immunoSEQ multiplex PCR, the repertoire was profiled, and TCRdb retains in-frame clones only, with some absent. The sample has approximately 83,000 clones; about three quarters are singletons. Whole-study results and caveats: Nearly all vaccine-induced clones in healthy recipients recognized only SARS-CoV-2.

This sample comprised CD4+ T cells from PBMCs cultured with HCoV-OC43 spike peptides, obtained after COVID-19 vaccination. Stated subset: HCoV-OC43 spike overlapping peptide pool stimulation. The clonotype was recovered from a human donor who received a COVID-19 vaccine.

CDR3 in amino acids: CASSPAPGEWSTIYF. CDR3 nucleotides: TGTGCCAGCAGCCCCGCTCCAGGCGAATGGAGCACCATATATTTT. The chain couples TRBV9 to TRBJ1-3; no firm D call. This CDR3 spans 15 amino acids. V was clipped by 4 bases and J by 9 bases, with 20 bases between them. Germline loops: CDR1 SGDLS, CDR2 YYNGEE. Full variable domain (outside the CDR3, taken from reference TRBV9 and TRBJ1-3): DSGVTQTPKHLITATGQRVTLRCSPRSGDLSVYWYQQSLDQGLQFLIQYYNGEERAKGNILERFSAQQFPDLHSELNLSSLELGDSALYFCASSPAPGEWSTIYFGEGSWLTVV.